Sequencing of this TCR beta chain was carried out in a study of OX40 agonist ivuxolimab in advanced cancers. Across the study: Partial responses occurred in Three dose-escalation patients, one with hepatocellular carcinoma and two with cutaneous melanoma. Study results and limitations: In CD8+ T cells, expanded clones were on average more numerous than in CD4+. CD4+ and CD8+ blood T cells expanded clonally by week 6 at 0.1 to 3.0 mg/kg.

Concerning this clone itself: The antigen is undetermined.

Blood was sampled at baseline, cycle 4 day 1, and cycle 7 day 1. Using immunoSEQ multiplex PCR, the repertoire was profiled, and TCRdb retains in-frame clones only, with some absent. The data contain about 100,000 clones, around 93% of them seen just once; the ten biggest clones take up over 0.6%. Looked up from germline, CDR1 is SGHAT and CDR2 is FQNNGV. This CDR3 spans 15 amino acids. V shed 1 base, J shed 5 bases, and the junction held 5 bases outside the gene matches. Material: CD4+ or CD8+ T cells sorted from blood, obtained in a trial of the OX40 agonist ivuxolimab. The gene calls are TRBV11-2 and TRBJ1-5; 7 nucleotides match TRBD1. The sequence derives from an adult with an advanced solid tumor such as melanoma, head and neck, liver or kidney cancer. The CDR3 coding sequence is TGTGCCAGCAGCTTAGTGGGGACAGCGGATCAGCCCCAGCATTTT. Its protein product is CASSLVGTADQPQHF. Filled out from reference TRBV11-2 and TRBJ1-5, the complete variable domain reads EAGVAQSPRYKIIEKRQSVAFWCNPISGHATLYWYQQILGQGPKLLIQFQNNGVVDDSQLPKDRFSAERLKGVDSTLKIQPAKLEDSAVYLCASSLVGTADQPQHFGDGTRLSIL.